This TCR beta chain was documented in a study of cytomegalovirus exposure and HLA in healthy donors. Across the study: One earlier analysis, a look at roughly 180 million T cells, found roughly 120 million unique TCR beta sequences. For the approximately 430 genotyped donors, approximately 82% fell within the Caucasian-associated ancestry cluster. Notes on the study in general: Some TCR beta chains (roughly 150 of them) were listed as cytomegalovirus-associated. In a later analysis, a missense DCLRE1C variant was linked to TCR beta V- and J-gene trimming.

V lost 3 bases and J lost 3, with 11 bases in between. Per germline, CDR1 KGHSH and CDR2 LQKENI. The CDR3 spans 14 residues. For this clone: Its antigen is unknown.

Use of 60 Vbeta and 13 Jbeta primers characterized the PCR. Method: immunoSEQ multiplex PCR; TCRdb's copy keeps in-frame clones and lacks some. The data show some 150,000 clones, 75% to 85% seen once. Sequencing was performed on PBMCs. The receptor comes from a man aged 25 to 40 in good health and CMV-seropositive. The chain uses TRBV18 and TRBJ1-1; D not resolved. CDR3 sequence reads: CASSPIQKYTEAFF. CDR3 nucleotides: TGTGCCAGCTCACCTATCCAGAAATACACTGAAGCTTTCTTT. Using reference TRBV18 and TRBJ1-1 for the parts outside the CDR3, the full variable domain is NAGVMQNPRHLVRRRGQEARLRCSPMKGHSHVYWYRQLPEEGLKFMVYLQKENIIDESGMPKERFSAEFPKEGPSILRIQQVVRGDSAAYFCASSPIQKYTEAFFGQGTRLTVV.